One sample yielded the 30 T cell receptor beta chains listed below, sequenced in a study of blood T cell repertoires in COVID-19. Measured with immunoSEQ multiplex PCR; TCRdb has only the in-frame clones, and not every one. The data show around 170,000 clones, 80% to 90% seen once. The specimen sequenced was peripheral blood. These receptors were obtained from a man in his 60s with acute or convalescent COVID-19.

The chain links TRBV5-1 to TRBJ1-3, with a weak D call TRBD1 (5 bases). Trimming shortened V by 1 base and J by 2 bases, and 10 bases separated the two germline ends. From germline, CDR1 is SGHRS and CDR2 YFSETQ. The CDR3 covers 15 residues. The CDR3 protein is CASSLLGPPGNTIYF. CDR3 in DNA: TGCGCCAGCAGCTTGTTGGGGCCGCCTGGAAACACCATATATTTT.

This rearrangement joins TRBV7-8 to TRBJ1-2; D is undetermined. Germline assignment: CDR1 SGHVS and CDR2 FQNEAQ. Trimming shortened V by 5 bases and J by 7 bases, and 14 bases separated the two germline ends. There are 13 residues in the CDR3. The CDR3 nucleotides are TGTGCCAGCAGCCCCGCCGCGGCCCTTGGCTACACCTTC. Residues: CASSPAAALGYTF.

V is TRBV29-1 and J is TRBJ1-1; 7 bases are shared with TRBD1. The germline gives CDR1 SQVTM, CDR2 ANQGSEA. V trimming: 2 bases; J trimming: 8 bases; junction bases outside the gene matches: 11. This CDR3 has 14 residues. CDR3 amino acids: CSVESDRVEGEAFF. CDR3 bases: TGCAGCGTTGAATCCGACAGGGTGGAAGGGGAAGCTTTCTTT.

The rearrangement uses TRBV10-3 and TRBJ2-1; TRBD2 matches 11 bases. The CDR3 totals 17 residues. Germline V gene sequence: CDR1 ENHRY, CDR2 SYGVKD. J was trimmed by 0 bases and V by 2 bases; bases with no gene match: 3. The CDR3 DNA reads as TGTGCCATCAGTGAGAATAGCGGGGGGGCCTCCTACAATGAGCAGTTCTTC. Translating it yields CAISENSGGASYNEQFF.

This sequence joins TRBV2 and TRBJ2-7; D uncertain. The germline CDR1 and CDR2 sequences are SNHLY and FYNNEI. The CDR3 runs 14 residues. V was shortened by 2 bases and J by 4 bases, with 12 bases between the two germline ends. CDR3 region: CASSEFEVRYEQYF. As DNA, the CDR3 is TGTGCCAGCAGTGAATTTGAGGTTAGGTACGAGCAGTACTTC.

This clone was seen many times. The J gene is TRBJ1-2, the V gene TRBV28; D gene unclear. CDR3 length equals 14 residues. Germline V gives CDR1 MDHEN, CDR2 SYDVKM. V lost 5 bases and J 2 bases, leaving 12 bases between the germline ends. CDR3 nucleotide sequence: TGTGCCAGCAGTACTCCTAGCGGGAACTATGGCTACACCTTC. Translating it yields CASSTPSGNYGYTF.

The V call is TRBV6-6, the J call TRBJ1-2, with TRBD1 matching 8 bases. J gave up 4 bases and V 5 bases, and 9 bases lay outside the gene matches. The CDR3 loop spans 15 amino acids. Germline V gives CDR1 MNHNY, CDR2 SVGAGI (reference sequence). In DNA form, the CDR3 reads TGTGCCAGCAGTCCCGGACAGGGAAGAAGCTATGGCTACACCTTC. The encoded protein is CASSPGQGRSYGYTF.

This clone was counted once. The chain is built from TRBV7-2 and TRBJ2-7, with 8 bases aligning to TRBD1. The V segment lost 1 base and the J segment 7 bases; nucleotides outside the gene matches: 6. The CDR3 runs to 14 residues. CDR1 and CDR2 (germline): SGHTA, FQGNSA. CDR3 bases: TGTGCCAGCAGCTTAGGGACAGGGTTTGGAGAGCAGTACTTC. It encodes CASSLGTGFGEQYF. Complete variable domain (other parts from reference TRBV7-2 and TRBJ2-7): GAGVSQSPSNKVTEKGKDVELRCDPISGHTALYWYRQSLGQGLEFLIYFQGNSAPDKSGLPSDRFSAERTGGSVSTLTIQRTQQEDSAVYLCASSLGTGFGEQYFGPGTRLTVT.

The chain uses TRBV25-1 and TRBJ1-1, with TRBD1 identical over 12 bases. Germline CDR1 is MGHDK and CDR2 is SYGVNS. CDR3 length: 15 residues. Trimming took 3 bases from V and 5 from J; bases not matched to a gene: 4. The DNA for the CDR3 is TGTGCCAGCAGTGACCCGGGACAGGGGGCTACTGAAGCTTTCTTT. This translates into CASSDPGQGATEAFF. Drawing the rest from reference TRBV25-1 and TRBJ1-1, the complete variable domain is EADIYQTPRYLVIGTGKKITLECSQTMGHDKMYWYQQDPGMELHLIHYSYGVNSTEKGDLSSESTVSRIRTEHFPLTLESARPSHTSQYLCASSDPGQGATEAFFGQGTRLTVV.

The CDR3, as DNA: TGTGCCAGCAGCTTCCTCCGGGACAGGGGAAGCACTGAAGCTTTCTTT. It translates to CASSFLRDRGSTEAFF. V is TRBV5-4 and J is TRBJ1-1; TRBD1 agrees at 10 bases. The germline gives CDR1 SGHNT, CDR2 YYREEE (reference sequence). The CDR3 covers 16 residues. V was pared by 2 bases and J by 4 bases, with 8 bases of the junction left unmatched.

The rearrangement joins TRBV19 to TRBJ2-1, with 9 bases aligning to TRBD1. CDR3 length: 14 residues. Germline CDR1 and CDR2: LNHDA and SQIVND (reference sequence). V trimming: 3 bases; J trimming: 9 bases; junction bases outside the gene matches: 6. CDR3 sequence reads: CASSIGQGRGEQFF. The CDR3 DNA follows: TGTGCCAGTAGTATCGGACAGGGGCGAGGTGAGCAGTTCTTC.

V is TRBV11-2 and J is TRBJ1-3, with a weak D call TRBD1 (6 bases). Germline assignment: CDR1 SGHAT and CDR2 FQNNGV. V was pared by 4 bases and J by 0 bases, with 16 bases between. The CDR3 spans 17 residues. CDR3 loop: CASSWETGGRSGNTIYF. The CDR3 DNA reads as TGTGCCAGCAGCTGGGAAACGGGGGGGCGCTCTGGAAACACCATATATTTT.

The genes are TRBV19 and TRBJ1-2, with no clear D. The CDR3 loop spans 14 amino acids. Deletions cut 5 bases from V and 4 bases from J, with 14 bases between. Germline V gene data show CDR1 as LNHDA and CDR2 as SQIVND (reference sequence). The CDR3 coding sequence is TGTGCCAGTAGTCCCCCGGGTCGGCTCTATGGCTACACCTTC. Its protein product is CASSPPGRLYGYTF.

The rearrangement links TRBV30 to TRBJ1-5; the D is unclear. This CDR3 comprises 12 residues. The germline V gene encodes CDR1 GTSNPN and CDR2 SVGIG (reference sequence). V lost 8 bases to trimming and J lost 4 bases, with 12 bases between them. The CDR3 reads CAANLQNQPQHF. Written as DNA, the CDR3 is TGTGCCGCAAATCTTCAGAATCAGCCCCAGCATTTT.

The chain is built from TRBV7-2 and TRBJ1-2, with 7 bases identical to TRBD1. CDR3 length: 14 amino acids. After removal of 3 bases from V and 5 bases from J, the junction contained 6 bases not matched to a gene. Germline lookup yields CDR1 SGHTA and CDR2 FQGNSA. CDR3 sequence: CASSFQGGEYGYTF. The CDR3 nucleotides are TGTGCCAGCAGCTTTCAGGGGGGAGAATATGGCTACACCTTC.

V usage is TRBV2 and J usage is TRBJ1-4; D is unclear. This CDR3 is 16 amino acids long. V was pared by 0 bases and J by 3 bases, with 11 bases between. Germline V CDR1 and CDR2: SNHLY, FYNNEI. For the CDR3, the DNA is TGTGCCAGCAGTGAAGCATGGCGGCCTCCTAATGAAAAACTGTTTTTT. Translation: CASSEAWRPPNEKLFF.

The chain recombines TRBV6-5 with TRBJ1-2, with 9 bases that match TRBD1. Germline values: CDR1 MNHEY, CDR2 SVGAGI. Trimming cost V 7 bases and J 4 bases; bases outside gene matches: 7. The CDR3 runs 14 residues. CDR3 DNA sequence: TGTGCCAGCAACCCGGGACAGGGTTTCTATGGCTACACCTTC. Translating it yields CASNPGQGFYGYTF.

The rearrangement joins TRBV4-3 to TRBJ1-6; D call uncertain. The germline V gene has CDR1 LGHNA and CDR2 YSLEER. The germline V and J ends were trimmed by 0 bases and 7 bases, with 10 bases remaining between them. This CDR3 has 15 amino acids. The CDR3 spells CASSQDHRWNSPLHF. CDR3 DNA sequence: TGCGCCAGCAGCCAAGATCATCGGTGGAATTCACCCCTCCACTTT.

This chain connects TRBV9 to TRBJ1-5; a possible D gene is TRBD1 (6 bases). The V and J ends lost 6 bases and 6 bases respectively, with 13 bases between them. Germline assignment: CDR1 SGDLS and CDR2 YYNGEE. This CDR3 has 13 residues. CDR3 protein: CASNRDTSQPQHF. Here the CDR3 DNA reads TGTGCCAGCAACCGGGACACCAGTCAGCCCCAGCATTTT.

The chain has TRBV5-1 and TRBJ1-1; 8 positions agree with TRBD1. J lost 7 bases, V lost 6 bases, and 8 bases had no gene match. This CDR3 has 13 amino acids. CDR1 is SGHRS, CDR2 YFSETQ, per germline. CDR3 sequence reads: CASNHQGAGEAFF. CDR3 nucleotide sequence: TGCGCCAGCAACCATCAGGGGGCGGGTGAAGCTTTCTTT.

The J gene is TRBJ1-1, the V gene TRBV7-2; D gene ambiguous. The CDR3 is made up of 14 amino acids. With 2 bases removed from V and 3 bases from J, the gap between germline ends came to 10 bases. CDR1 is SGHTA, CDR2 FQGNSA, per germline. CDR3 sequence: CASSLSIDYTEAFF. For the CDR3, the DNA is TGTGCCAGCAGCTTATCAATAGACTACACTGAAGCTTTCTTT.

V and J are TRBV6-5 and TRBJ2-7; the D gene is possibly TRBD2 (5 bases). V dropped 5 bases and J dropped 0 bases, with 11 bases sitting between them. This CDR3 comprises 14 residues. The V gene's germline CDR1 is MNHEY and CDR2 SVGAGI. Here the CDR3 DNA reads TGTGCCAGCAGTCTGCAGCTAGCCTCCTACGAGCAGTACTTC. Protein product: CASSLQLASYEQYF.

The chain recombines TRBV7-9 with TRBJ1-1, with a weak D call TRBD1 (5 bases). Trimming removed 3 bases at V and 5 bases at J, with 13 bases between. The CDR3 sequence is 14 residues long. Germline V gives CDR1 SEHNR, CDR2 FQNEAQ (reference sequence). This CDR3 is CASSFDDRGTEAFF. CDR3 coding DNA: TGTGCCAGCAGCTTCGACGACCGGGGGACTGAAGCTTTCTTT.

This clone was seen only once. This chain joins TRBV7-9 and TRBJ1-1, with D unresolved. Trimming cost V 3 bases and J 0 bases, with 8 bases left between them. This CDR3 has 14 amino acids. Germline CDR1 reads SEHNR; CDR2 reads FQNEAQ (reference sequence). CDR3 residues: CASSLSAVNTEAFF. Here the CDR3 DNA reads TGTGCCAGCAGCTTGTCCGCAGTGAACACTGAAGCTTTCTTT.

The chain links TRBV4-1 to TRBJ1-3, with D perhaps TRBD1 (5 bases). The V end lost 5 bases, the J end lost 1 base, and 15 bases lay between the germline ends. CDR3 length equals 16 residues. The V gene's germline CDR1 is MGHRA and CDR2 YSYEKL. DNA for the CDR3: TGCGCCAGCAGCGCCCTCTACCGGGGGTCTGGAAACACCATATATTTT. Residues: CASSALYRGSGNTIYF.

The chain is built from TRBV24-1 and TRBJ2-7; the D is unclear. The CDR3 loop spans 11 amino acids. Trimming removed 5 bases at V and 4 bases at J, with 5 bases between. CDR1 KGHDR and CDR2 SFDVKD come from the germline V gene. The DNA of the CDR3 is TGTGCCACCAGTGCCGGGTACGAGCAGTACTTC. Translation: CATSAGYEQYF.

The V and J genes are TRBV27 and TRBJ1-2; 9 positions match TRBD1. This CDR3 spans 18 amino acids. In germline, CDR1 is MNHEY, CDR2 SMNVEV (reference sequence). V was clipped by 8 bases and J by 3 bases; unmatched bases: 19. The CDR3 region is CASRHPPGTGRRDYGYTF. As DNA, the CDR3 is TGTGCCAGCCGTCACCCTCCCGGGACAGGGAGAAGGGACTATGGCTACACCTTC.

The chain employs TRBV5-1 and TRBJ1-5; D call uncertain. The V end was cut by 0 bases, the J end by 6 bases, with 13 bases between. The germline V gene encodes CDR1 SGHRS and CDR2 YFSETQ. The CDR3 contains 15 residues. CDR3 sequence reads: CASSLGEGLSQPQHF. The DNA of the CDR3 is TGCGCCAGCAGCTTGGGGGAAGGACTTAGTCAGCCCCAGCATTTT.

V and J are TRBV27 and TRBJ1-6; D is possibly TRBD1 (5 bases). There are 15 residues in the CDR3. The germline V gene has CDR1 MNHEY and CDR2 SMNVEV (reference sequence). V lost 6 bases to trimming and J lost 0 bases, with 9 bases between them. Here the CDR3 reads CASRTTDSYNSPLHF. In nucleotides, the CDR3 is TGTGCCAGCAGAACGACAGACTCCTATAATTCACCCCTCCACTTT.

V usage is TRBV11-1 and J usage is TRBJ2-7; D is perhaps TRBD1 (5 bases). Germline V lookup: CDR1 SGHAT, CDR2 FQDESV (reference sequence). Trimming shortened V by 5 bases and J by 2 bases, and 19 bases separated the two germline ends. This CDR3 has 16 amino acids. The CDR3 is CASSQASPGAAYEQYF. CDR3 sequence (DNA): TGTGCCAGCAGCCAAGCCAGCCCTGGGGCGGCCTACGAGCAGTACTTC.